This T cell receptor beta chain was identified in a study of blood T cell repertoires in COVID-19. Across the study: Spain, Italy and the United States supplied samples that represented acute and convalescent COVID-19. T cells, B-cell-depleted T cells, or PBMCs provided the cDNA or gDNA that served as material.

The V end lost 2 bases, the J end lost 5 bases, and 10 bases lay between the germline ends. The length of the CDR3 is 13 residues. Looked up from germline, CDR1 is KGHSH and CDR2 is LQKENI. This table comes from immunoSEQ multiplex PCR, and its TCRdb copy is limited to in-frame clones, with some not included. The sample holds 230,000 or so clones; more than 75% are singletons and the top ten take 1.9%. This chain links TRBV18 with TRBJ2-7; D is possibly TRBD1 (5 bases). The sample taken for sequencing was peripheral blood. The clonotype comes from a man aged 35-49 years with active or convalescent COVID-19. The CDR3 sequence: CASSPSGYNEQYF. In nucleotides, the CDR3 is TGTGCCAGCTCACCATCAGGGTATAACGAGCAGTACTTC.